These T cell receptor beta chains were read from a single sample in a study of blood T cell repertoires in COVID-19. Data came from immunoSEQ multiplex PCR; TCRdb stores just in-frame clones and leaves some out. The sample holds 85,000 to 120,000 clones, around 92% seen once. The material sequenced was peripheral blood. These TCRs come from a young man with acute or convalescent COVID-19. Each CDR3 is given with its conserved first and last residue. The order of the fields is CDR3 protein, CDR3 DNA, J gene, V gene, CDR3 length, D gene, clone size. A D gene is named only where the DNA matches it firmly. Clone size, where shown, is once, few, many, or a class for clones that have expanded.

CDR3aa: CASSKTGGTEAFF; CDR3nt: TGTGCCAGTAGTAAGACAGGGGGCACTGAAGCTTTCTTT; j_gene: TRBJ1-1; v_gene: TRBV19; len: 13; d_gene: TRBD1; abundance: .
CDR3aa: CASSARPPAGDSETQYF; CDR3nt: TGTGCCAGCAGTGCCCGCCCTCCCGCGGGAGATTCGGAGACCCAGTACTTC; j_gene: TRBJ2-5; v_gene: TRBV25-1; len: 17; d_gene: TRBD2; abundance: .
CDR3aa: CASSPMTSGRYEQYF; CDR3nt: TGTGCCAGCAGCCCAATGACTAGCGGGAGATACGAGCAGTACTTC; j_gene: TRBJ2-7; v_gene: TRBV7-9; len: 15; d_gene: TRBD2; abundance: .
CDR3aa: CASSLAGGYNEQFF; CDR3nt: TGTGCCAGCTCCTTAGCGGGAGGGTACAATGAGCAGTTCTTC; j_gene: TRBJ2-1; v_gene: TRBV18; len: 14; d_gene: TRBD2; abundance: .
CDR3aa: CASRLGQIKLFF; CDR3nt: TGTGCCAGCAGACTCGGACAGATCAAGCTGTTTTTT; j_gene: TRBJ2-2; v_gene: TRBV2; len: 12; d_gene: .; abundance: .
CDR3aa: CAISDWTAEGETQYF; CDR3nt: TGTGCCATCAGTGACTGGACAGCCGAGGGAGAGACCCAGTACTTC; j_gene: TRBJ2-5; v_gene: TRBV10-3; len: 15; d_gene: .; abundance: .
CDR3aa: CASSSPTGKSSPLHF; CDR3nt: TGTGCCAGCAGCTCGCCGACAGGGAAGAGTTCACCCCTCCACTTT; j_gene: TRBJ1-6; v_gene: TRBV11-2; len: 15; d_gene: TRBD1; abundance: .
CDR3aa: CASTGGYGYTF; CDR3nt: TGTGCCAGTACAGGGGGCTATGGCTACACCTTC; j_gene: TRBJ1-2; v_gene: TRBV19; len: 11; d_gene: TRBD1; abundance: .
CDR3aa: CASSHLDRNTEAFF; CDR3nt: TGTGCCAGCAGCCACCTGGACAGGAACACTGAAGCTTTCTTT; j_gene: TRBJ1-1; v_gene: TRBV3-1/TRBV3-2; len: 14; d_gene: .; abundance: .
CDR3aa: CATSAGGFGNIQYF; CDR3nt: TGTGCCACCAGCGCAGGGGGCTTTGGAAACATTCAGTACTTC; j_gene: TRBJ2-4; v_gene: TRBV15; len: 14; d_gene: TRBD1; abundance: .
CDR3aa: CASSFPGQAPASYGYTF; CDR3nt: TGTGCCAGCAGCTTTCCGGGACAGGCACCCGCTAGCTATGGCTACACCTTC; j_gene: TRBJ1-2; v_gene: TRBV5-6; len: 17; d_gene: TRBD1; abundance: .
CDR3aa: CASSLFSGRNTDTQYF; CDR3nt: TGTGCCAGCAGTTTGTTCAGTGGGAGAAACACAGATACGCAGTATTTT; j_gene: TRBJ2-3; v_gene: TRBV27; len: 16; d_gene: .; abundance: .
CDR3aa: CASSQGTARGYTF; CDR3nt: TGTGCCAGCAGCCAGGGGACAGCCCGTGGCTACACCTTC; j_gene: TRBJ1-2; v_gene: TRBV12-3/TRBV12-4; len: 13; d_gene: TRBD1; abundance: few
CDR3aa: CASSFPRISGNTIYF; CDR3nt: TGTGCCAGCAGTTTCCCCCGTATCTCTGGAAACACCATATATTTT; j_gene: TRBJ1-3; v_gene: TRBV6-5; len: 15; d_gene: .; abundance: .
CDR3aa: CASSSQENTEAFF; CDR3nt: TGTGCCAGCAGCTCCCAGGAGAACACTGAAGCTTTCTTT; j_gene: TRBJ1-1; v_gene: TRBV7-9; len: 13; d_gene: .; abundance: .